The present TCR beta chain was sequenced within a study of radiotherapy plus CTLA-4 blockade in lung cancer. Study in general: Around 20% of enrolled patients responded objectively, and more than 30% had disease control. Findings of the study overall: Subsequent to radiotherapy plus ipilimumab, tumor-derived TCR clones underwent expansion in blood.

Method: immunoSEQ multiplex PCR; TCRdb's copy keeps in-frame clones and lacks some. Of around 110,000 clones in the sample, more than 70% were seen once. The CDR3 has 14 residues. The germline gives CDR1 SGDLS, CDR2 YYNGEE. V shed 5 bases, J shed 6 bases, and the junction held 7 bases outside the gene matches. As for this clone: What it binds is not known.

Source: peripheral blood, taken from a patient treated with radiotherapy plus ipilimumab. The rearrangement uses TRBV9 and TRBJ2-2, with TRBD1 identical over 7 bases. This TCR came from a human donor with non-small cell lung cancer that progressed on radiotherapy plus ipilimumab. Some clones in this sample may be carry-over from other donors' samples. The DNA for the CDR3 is TGTGCCAGCAGAACGGGACAGCAAGCCGGGGAGCTGTTTTTT. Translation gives CASRTGQQAGELFF.